This TCR beta chain was sequenced during a study of blood T cell repertoires in COVID-19. Overall study context: T cells, B-cell-depleted T cells, or PBMCs provided the cDNA or gDNA that served as material.

CDR3 length: 15 residues. Trimming pared 3 bases from V and 5 bases from J, leaving 16 bases between. Germline V gene sequence: CDR1 SNHLY, CDR2 FYNNEI. The repertoire was sequenced with immunoSEQ multiplex PCR; TCRdb's copy has only in-frame clones and lacks some. The data show roughly 40,000 clones, approximately 88% seen once. Material for sequencing was peripheral blood. V usage is TRBV2 and J usage is TRBJ2-5, with TRBD1 as a possible D gene (5 bases). This TCR was sampled from a human donor in a cohort sampled during active COVID-19. For the CDR3, the DNA is TGTGCCAGCAGTGATTGGCAGGGTAACGGGGAGACCCAGTACTTC. Its translation is CASSDWQGNGETQYF.